This T cell receptor beta chain derives from a study of T cell responses to AZD1222 COVID-19 vaccine. The CDR3 contains 11 residues. With 6 bases removed from V and 4 bases from J, the gap between germline ends came to 7 bases. CDR1 is KGHSH, CDR2 LQKENI, per germline. Profiled with immunoSEQ multiplex PCR; TCRdb holds only in-frame clones, not every one. The sample carries 140,000 or so clones, approximately 90% recorded once. The source was peripheral blood, collected on day 0 of AZD1222 vaccination. The clonotype originates from an adult in good health. The chain joins TRBV18 to TRBJ2-7; D is uncertain. CDR3: CASSALYEQYF. The CDR3 DNA is TGTGCCAGCTCGGCACTTTACGAGCAGTACTTC. Supplemented by reference TRBV18 and TRBJ2-7, the full variable domain reads NAGVMQNPRHLVRRRGQEARLRCSPMKGHSHVYWYRQLPEEGLKFMVYLQKENIIDESGMPKERFSAEFPKEGPSILRIQQVVRGDSAAYFCASSALYEQYFGPGTRLTVT.